These 17 T cell receptor beta chains originate from one sample sequenced in a study of cytomegalovirus exposure and HLA in healthy donors. PCR was performed using 60 Vbeta and 13 Jbeta primers. Sequencing used immunoSEQ multiplex PCR; TCRdb keeps in-frame clones, though not all of them. The data hold more than 80,000 clones, with about two thirds observed a single time. The sequenced sample was PBMCs. These receptors were collected from a female donor in good health and CMV-seronegative.

Note on this clone: Sequence at one end of the junction differs from germline and may be a read error. The chain has TRBV7-7 and TRBJ2-7, with 11 bases that match TRBD2. The CDR3 runs to 15 residues. Germline V CDR1 and CDR2: SSHAT, FNYEAQ (reference sequence). CDR3 amino acids: CASSEGLAAAYEQYF. CDR3 nucleotide sequence: TGTGCTAGCAGCGAGGGACTAGCGGCCGCGTACGAGCAGTACTTC.

This rearrangement joins TRBV7-6 to TRBJ2-1; 8 bases align to TRBD2. CDR1 is SGHVS, CDR2 FNYEAQ, per germline. The ends lost 1 base at V and 9 bases at J; junction bases unmatched: 8. There are 15 residues in the CDR3. The CDR3 bases are TGTGCCAGCAGCTTAGATAGCGGGGCCTTCAGTGAGCAGTTCTTC. Translating gives CASSLDSGAFSEQFF.

This chain joins TRBV30 and TRBJ2-3, with 7 bases that match TRBD1. J was trimmed by 1 base and V by 3 bases; bases with no gene match: 7. The CDR3 is 15 amino acids. Looked up from germline, CDR1 is GTSNPN and CDR2 is SVGIG (reference sequence). The CDR3 loop reads CAWRQGWMGTDTQYF. CDR3 sequence (DNA): TGTGCCTGGAGACAGGGGTGGATGGGCACAGATACGCAGTATTTT.

CDR3 residues: CASRNPGQGAHTQYF. DNA of the CDR3: TGTGCCAGCAGGAATCCGGGACAGGGGGCTCATACGCAGTATTTT. This chain links TRBV6-6 with TRBJ2-3; 12 nucleotides agree with TRBD1. Germline V gives CDR1 MNHNY, CDR2 SVGAGI (reference sequence). The ends lost 6 bases at V and 7 bases at J; junction bases unmatched: 8. The CDR3 consists of 15 residues.

Turning to this clone: This specimen includes other DNA sequences encoding the same CDR3. The chain is built from TRBV7-9 and TRBJ1-1; D unclear. The V and J ends lost 0 bases and 1 base respectively, with 6 bases between them. Germline V gene sequence: CDR1 SEHNR, CDR2 FQNEAQ (reference sequence). The length of the CDR3 is 14 residues. Here the CDR3 reads CASSLAGRNTEAFF. In DNA form, the CDR3 reads TGTGCCAGCAGCTTAGCAGGGAGGAACACTGAAGCTTTCTTT.

The chain employs TRBV7-3 and TRBJ2-3; 8 nucleotides align to TRBD2. The CDR3 extends over 17 amino acids. CDR1 is SGHTA, CDR2 FQGTGA, per germline. V trimming: 2 bases; J trimming: 0 bases; junction bases outside the gene matches: 7. The CDR3 is CASSLWGSGTSTDTQYF. The CDR3 DNA reads TGTGCCAGCAGCTTATGGGGTAGCGGGACTAGCACAGATACGCAGTATTTT.

CDR3 residues: CASEPTGSGYGYTF. DNA for the CDR3: TGTGCCAGCGAACCGACAGGGTCCGGGTATGGCTACACCTTC. The chain couples TRBV6-1 to TRBJ1-2, with TRBD1 matching over 7 bases. In germline, CDR1 is MNHNS, CDR2 SASEGT. Trimming at V came to 8 bases and at J to 5 bases, leaving 11 bases not matched to a gene. The CDR3 loop spans 14 amino acids.

The chain carries TRBV29-1 and TRBJ2-5; possible D gene TRBD2, 6 bases. This CDR3 has 16 amino acids. Trimming removed 0 bases at V and 2 bases at J, with 16 bases between. CDR1 and CDR2 (germline): SQVTM, ANQGSEA. The DNA of the CDR3 is TGCAGCGTTGAAGATCTTCGGTCCGGGGGTCAAGAGACCCAGTACTTC. It is translated as CSVEDLRSGGQETQYF.

This clone was recorded a few times. The J gene is TRBJ1-2, the V gene TRBV12-5; tentatively, D is TRBD1 (6 bases). Looked up from germline, CDR1 is LGHNT and CDR2 is FRNRAP. Trimming shortened V by 5 bases and J by 2 bases, and 15 bases separated the two germline ends. CDR3 length equals 15 residues. The CDR3 spells CASGATGTPNYGYTF. In DNA, the CDR3 is TGTGCTAGTGGTGCCACCGGGACACCGAACTATGGCTACACCTTC.

The genes are TRBV6-4 and TRBJ1-1; 8 nucleotides agree with TRBD1. After removal of 4 bases from V and 3 bases from J, the junction contained 4 bases not matched to a gene. Germline CDR1 and CDR2: MRHNA and SNTAGT. The length of the CDR3 is 14 residues. Here the CDR3 DNA reads TGTGCCAGCAGTGCTACAGGGGGTGACACTGAAGCTTTCTTT. Its protein is CASSATGGDTEAFF.

This rearrangement joins TRBV19 to TRBJ2-3, with D tentatively TRBD2 (5 bases). Trimming stripped 3 bases from V and 2 bases from J, with 12 bases between. CDR1 is LNHDA and CDR2 is SQIVND in the germline V gene (reference sequence). The CDR3 sequence is 15 residues long. CDR3 sequence reads: CASSMLGSLTDTQYF. CDR3 nucleotide sequence: TGTGCCAGTAGTATGTTGGGGAGCCTCACAGATACGCAGTATTTT.

V usage is TRBV5-8 and J usage is TRBJ2-3; 11 positions agree with TRBD2. This CDR3 has 15 amino acids. CDR1 is SGHTS, CDR2 YDEGEE, per germline. Losses at the gene ends were 2 bases for V and 6 bases for J; bases not matched to a gene: 5. CDR3 in amino acids: CASSFLPSGRDTQYF. Here the CDR3 DNA reads TGTGCCAGCAGCTTTCTTCCTAGCGGGAGGGATACGCAGTATTTT.

The chain uses TRBV6-4 and TRBJ2-1; 7 bases fit TRBD2. Germline V gives CDR1 MRHNA, CDR2 SNTAGT. Trimming cost V 0 bases and J 4 bases; bases outside gene matches: 3. This CDR3 comprises 15 residues. The CDR3 loop reads CASSDSGGGYNEQFF. In DNA, the CDR3 is TGTGCCAGCAGTGACTCGGGGGGGGGTTACAATGAGCAGTTCTTC.

In nucleotides, the CDR3 is TGTGCCAGCAGACCCCAGGGGACGGGCTACACCTTC. Translating gives CASRPQGTGYTF. This chain links TRBV5-5 with TRBJ1-2; possibly TRBD1 for D (6 bases). The CDR3 is 12 amino acids. The V and J ends lost 5 bases and 8 bases respectively, with 13 bases between them. Germline V gene data show CDR1 as SGHKS and CDR2 as YYEKEE (reference sequence).

V gene TRBV5-1 combines with J gene TRBJ2-1; 9 nucleotides align to TRBD2. The CDR3 contains 18 residues. The junction had 16 bases not matched to a gene; V was cut back by 2 bases and J by 7 bases. CDR1 SGHRS and CDR2 YFSETQ come from the germline V gene. This CDR3 is CASSFPLAGGPVKNEQFF. The CDR3 bases are TGCGCCAGCAGCTTTCCGCTTGCGGGAGGGCCCGTAAAAAATGAGCAGTTCTTC.

The chain has TRBV5-1 and TRBJ2-1, with D possibly matching TRBD2 (5 bases). CDR1 and CDR2 from the germline V gene are SGHRS and YFSETQ. V lost 0 bases and J lost 6, with 10 bases in between. The CDR3 contains 14 residues. The CDR3, as DNA: TGCGCCAGCAGCTTGGGGGTGCGGGTCAATGAGCAGTTCTTC. Amino acid sequence: CASSLGVRVNEQFF.

The V call is TRBV28, the J call TRBJ2-3, with D possibly matching TRBD1 (8 bases). V was trimmed by 3 bases and J by 8 bases, leaving 15 bases between them. Germline CDR1 reads MDHEN; CDR2 reads SYDVKM. The CDR3 loop spans 14 amino acids. This CDR3 is CASSLSYRGGTQYF. The CDR3 nucleotides read TGTGCCAGCAGTTTGTCCTACAGGGGGGGTACGCAGTATTTT.